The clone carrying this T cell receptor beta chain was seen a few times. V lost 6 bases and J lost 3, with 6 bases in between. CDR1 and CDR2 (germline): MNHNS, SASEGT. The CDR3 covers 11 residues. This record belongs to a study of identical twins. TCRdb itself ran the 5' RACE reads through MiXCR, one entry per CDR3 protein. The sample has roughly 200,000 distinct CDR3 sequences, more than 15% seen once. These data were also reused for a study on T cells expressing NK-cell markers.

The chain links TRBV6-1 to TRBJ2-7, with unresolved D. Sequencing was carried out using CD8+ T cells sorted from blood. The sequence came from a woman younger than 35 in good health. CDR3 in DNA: TGTGCCAGCAGACAGTTCTACGAGCAGTACTTC. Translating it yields CASRQFYEQYF.